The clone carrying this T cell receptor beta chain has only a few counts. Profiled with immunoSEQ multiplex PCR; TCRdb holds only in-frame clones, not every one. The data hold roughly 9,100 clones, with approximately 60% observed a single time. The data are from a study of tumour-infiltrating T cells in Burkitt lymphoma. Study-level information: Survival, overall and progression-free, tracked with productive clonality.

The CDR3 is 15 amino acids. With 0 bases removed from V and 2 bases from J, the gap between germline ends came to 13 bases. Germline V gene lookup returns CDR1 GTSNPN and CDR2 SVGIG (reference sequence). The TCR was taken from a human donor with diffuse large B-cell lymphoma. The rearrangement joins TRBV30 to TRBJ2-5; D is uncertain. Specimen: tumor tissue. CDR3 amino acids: CAWSVPSGSQETQYF. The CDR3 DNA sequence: TGTGCCTGGAGTGTCCCCTCCGGATCTCAAGAGACCCAGTACTTC.